A selection of T cell receptor beta chains follows, all from one sample in a study of cytomegalovirus exposure and HLA in healthy donors. Sequenced by immunoSEQ multiplex PCR; TCRdb stores in-frame clones only, minus some. There are more than 110,000 clones in the sample; around three quarters occur only once, and around 1.9% lies in the top ten. The sequencing sample was made of PBMCs. The receptor set was obtained from a woman aged 55-70 years in good health and CMV-seropositive. The CDR3 runs from the conserved cysteine through the conserved F or W. D genes are given only for firm matches. Not every row has a clone size; where given, it reads once, few, many or a size class.

>-|TRBJ2-1|-|TRBV7-3
CASSIQSGNNEQFF
TGTGCCAGCAGCATACAAAGCGGAAACAATGAGCAGTTCTTC
>-|TRBJ2-1|-|TRBV7-8
CASSLGLEVEQFF
TGTGCCAGCAGCTTAGGACTAGAGGTTGAGCAGTTCTTC
>-|TRBJ1-4|-|TRBV9
CASSPGPGRDEKLFF
TGTGCCAGCAGCCCAGGCCCCGGCAGAGACGAAAAACTGTTTTTT
>-|TRBJ2-3|TRBD2|TRBV5-6
CASSPTSGRAGDTQYF
TGTGCCAGCAGCCCGACTAGCGGGAGGGCCGGAGATACGCAGTATTTT
>-|TRBJ2-3|-|TRBV2
CASSLEDTQYF
TGTGCCAGCAGCCTAGAAGATACGCAGTATTTT
>few|TRBJ1-2|TRBD1|TRBV19
CASSTGQHYGYTF
TGTGCCAGTAGTACGGGACAGCACTATGGCTACACCTTC
>-|TRBJ1-2|TRBD1|TRBV13
CASSRQGISYGYTF
TGTGCCAGCAGCCGACAGGGGATTTCCTATGGCTACACCTTC
>-|TRBJ2-5|TRBD1|TRBV7-3
CASSFGGGQKETQYF
TGTGCCAGCAGCTTTGGTGGGGGACAGAAAGAGACCCAGTACTTC
>-|TRBJ2-5|TRBD2|TRBV5-5
CASSLTSGRAQETQYF
TGTGCCAGCAGCTTGACTAGCGGGAGGGCACAAGAGACCCAGTACTTC
>-|TRBJ2-7|TRBD1|TRBV6-1
CASRELTGGIKGQYF
TGTGCCAGCAGGGAGCTGACAGGGGGGATTAAGGGGCAGTACTTC
>-|TRBJ1-1|-|TRBV6-5
CASSYFQGEAFF
TGTGCCAGCAGTTACTTTCAGGGGGAAGCTTTCTTT
>-|TRBJ2-7|TRBD2|TRBV28
CASSLLSGLAGGKVVGYEQYF
TGTGCCAGCAGTTTACTGTCTGGGCTAGCGGGAGGCAAGGTCGTAGGCTACGAGCAGTACTTC
>few|TRBJ1-2|-|TRBV7-9
CASSLALPTGTSTGGYTF
TGTGCCAGCAGCTTAGCGCTTCCCACCGGGACTTCCACGGGGGGCTACACCTTC
>few|TRBJ2-3|-|TRBV5-1
CASSPPNTDTQYF
TGCGCCAGCAGCCCCCCTAACACAGATACGCAGTATTTT
>-|TRBJ2-5|TRBD2|TRBV9
CASSARTSGRYQETQYF
TGTGCCAGCAGCGCTCGGACTAGCGGGAGGTACCAAGAGACCCAGTACTTC
>-|TRBJ1-1|-|TRBV6-1
CASSIQFEAFF
TGTGCCAGCAGCATCCAATTTGAAGCTTTCTTT
>-|TRBJ1-2|TRBD1|TRBV10-1
CASSEQTGGGYTF
TGCGCCAGCAGTGAACAAACAGGGGGAGGCTACACCTTC
>-|TRBJ2-7|TRBD1|TRBV2
CASKRNSQGAHEQYF
TGTGCCAGCAAACGCAACTCACAGGGGGCCCACGAGCAGTACTTC
>few|TRBJ1-1|TRBD1|TRBV28
CASSLRGQLTEAFF
TGTGCCAGCAGTTTGAGGGGGCAGCTAACTGAAGCTTTCTTT
>-|TRBJ2-6|-|TRBV2
CASSSPLGPSSGANVLTF
TGTGCCAGCAGCTCCCCTCTGGGCCCTTCCTCTGGGGCCAACGTCCTGACTTTC
>-|TRBJ2-5|-|TRBV6-6
CASTQRLQETQYF
TGTGCCAGCACCCAACGGTTACAAGAGACCCAGTACTTC
>-|TRBJ1-1|TRBD1|TRBV10-1
CASQGQKNTEAFF
TGCGCCAGCCAGGGACAGAAGAACACTGAAGCTTTCTTT
>-|TRBJ2-5|-|TRBV5-4
CASSLAGDQETQYF
TGTGCCAGCAGCTTGGCGGGGGACCAAGAGACCCAGTACTTC
>-|TRBJ1-5|-|TRBV4-2
CASSQDEGEGNQPQHF
TGTGCCAGCAGCCAAGATGAGGGGGAAGGCAATCAGCCCCAGCATTTT
>few|TRBJ1-1|TRBD1|TRBV2
CASSAHRGMATEAFF
TGTGCCAGCAGTGCCCACAGGGGAATGGCAACTGAAGCTTTCTTT
>-|TRBJ2-7|-|TRBV30
CACFRGPSSYEQYF
TGTGCCTGTTTCAGGGGACCTAGCTCCTACGAGCAGTACTTC
>-|TRBJ2-1|TRBD2|TRBV7-3
CASSLTGTSNLYEQFF
TGTGCCAGCAGCTTAACTGGGACTAGCAACCTATATGAGCAGTTCTTC
>-|TRBJ1-2|-|TRBV27
CASSLRLGGYGYTF
TGTGCCAGCAGTTTAAGGTTAGGAGGCTATGGCTACACCTTC
>-|TRBJ1-5|TRBD1|TRBV7-9
CASSSQTGTARNQPQHF
TGTGCCAGCAGCTCCCAGACCGGGACAGCTCGCAATCAGCCCCAGCATTTT
>-|TRBJ1-4|-|TRBV7-9
CASSLAGTNEKLFF
TGTGCCAGCAGCTTGGCAGGTACTAATGAAAAACTGTTTTTT
>-|TRBJ2-1|-|TRBV6-1
CASSEETVTPYNEQFF
TGTGCCAGCAGTGAAGAGACAGTCACCCCTTACAATGAGCAGTTCTTC
>-|TRBJ2-5|TRBD2|TRBV5-1
CASSTGLAEQETQYF
TGCGCCAGCAGCACCGGACTAGCGGAGCAAGAGACCCAGTACTTC
>-|TRBJ2-7|TRBD1|TRBV6-1
CASRVDRVGLGEQYF
TGTGCCAGCAGGGTCGACAGGGTCGGTCTAGGCGAGCAGTACTTC
>once|TRBJ1-1|-|TRBV5-1
CASSRDTEAFF
TGCGCCAGCAGCCGGGACACTGAAGCTTTCTTT
>once|TRBJ1-5|-|TRBV27
CASSPRTVGGNQPQHF
TGTGCCAGCAGTCCTCGGACAGTCGGGGGCAATCAGCCCCAGCATTTT